The 30 T cell receptor beta chains reported below all come from one sample, sequenced in a study of yellow fever vaccine responses in identical twins. Each CDR3 protein is one row after TCRdb ran MiXCR on the RT-PCR reads. The data hold about 9,000 distinct CDR3 sequences, with roughly 88% observed a single time. Sequencing was performed on T cells from blood (PBMCs), unsorted or a sorted subset (not recorded which), taken before or after yellow fever vaccination (not recorded which). These TCRs come from a woman aged 18-29 years who received the yellow fever vaccine.

V is TRBV5-4 and J is TRBJ1-2; tentative D call: TRBD1 (5 bases). This CDR3 spans 13 amino acids. Looked up from germline, CDR1 is SGHNT and CDR2 is YYREEE (reference sequence). V was cut by 1 base and J by 8 bases, with 12 bases left in between. The CDR3 sequence: CASSLFQGAGYTF. DNA for the CDR3: TGTGCCAGCAGCTTGTTCCAGGGAGCCGGCTACACCTTC.

V gene TRBV13 combines with J gene TRBJ2-4; the D is unclear. Germline-derived CDR1 and CDR2 are PRHDT and FYEKMQ (reference sequence). Trimming pared 1 base from V and 1 base from J, leaving 5 bases between. The CDR3 has 14 amino acids. CDR3 in amino acids: CASSLDVAKNIQYF. The CDR3 region has the DNA TGTGCCAGCAGCTTAGATGTGGCCAAAAACATTCAGTACTTC.

This sequence joins TRBV20-1 and TRBJ2-7, with TRBD1 as a possible D gene (5 bases). Germline CDR1 DFQATT, CDR2 SNEGSKA (reference sequence). V gave up 0 bases and J gave up 3 bases, with 12 bases separating them. The CDR3 length is 14 residues. As DNA, the CDR3 is TGCAGTGCTAGAGACAGGACATCAAGCTACGAGCAGTACTTC. It encodes CSARDRTSSYEQYF.

The rearrangement uses TRBV20-1 and TRBJ1-6; D is uncertain. Germline values: CDR1 DFQATT, CDR2 SNEGSKA (reference sequence). The CDR3 totals 15 residues. V lost 1 base to trimming and J lost 6 bases, with 13 bases between them. The CDR3 nucleotides read TGCAGTGCTAGAGCCGAGGGATCCCCTAATTCACCCCTCCACTTT. Translating it yields CSARAEGSPNSPLHF.

The chain combines TRBV5-1 with TRBJ1-1, with no clear D. CDR3 length: 12 residues. The germline gives CDR1 SGHRS, CDR2 YFSETQ. Trimming pared 1 base from V and 5 bases from J, leaving 6 bases between. Written as DNA, the CDR3 is TGCGCCAGCAGCTTGCCGGCGACTGAAGCTTTCTTT. Its protein product is CASSLPATEAFF.

The V and J genes are TRBV7-9 and TRBJ2-1; 12 bases map to TRBD2. After removal of 3 bases from V and 7 bases from J, the junction contained 4 bases not matched to a gene. The CDR3 covers 15 residues. The germline V gene has CDR1 SEHNR and CDR2 FQNEAQ (reference sequence). CDR3 amino acids: CASSLRLAGVNEQFF. DNA for the CDR3: TGTGCCAGCAGCTTGAGACTAGCGGGAGTGAATGAGCAGTTCTTC.

The chain has TRBV20-1 and TRBJ2-7; D gene unclear. V was clipped by 5 bases and J by 4 bases, with 12 bases between them. The germline CDR1 and CDR2 sequences are DFQATT and SNEGSKA (reference sequence). This CDR3 contains 12 residues. CDR3 nucleotides: TGCAGTGCTGGGGAAGTTGTATACGAGCAGTACGTC. It yields the protein CSAGEVVYEQYV.

The genes are TRBV2 and TRBJ2-2, with no clear D. Germline CDR1 reads SNHLY; CDR2 reads FYNNEI. The V gene lost 4 bases and the J gene lost 4 bases, with 13 bases spanning the gap. The CDR3 is 15 amino acids. This CDR3 is CASSANLGLTGELFF. CDR3 bases: TGTGCCAGCAGTGCCAATTTGGGCCTCACCGGGGAGCTGTTTTTT. The full variable domain, with the rest looked up from reference TRBV2 and TRBJ2-2, is EPEVTQTPSHQVTQMGQEVILRCVPISNHLYFYWYRQILGQKVEFLVSFYNNEISEKSEIFDDQFSVERPDGSNFTLKIRSTKLEDSAMYFCASSANLGLTGELFFGEGSRLTVL.

This rearrangement joins TRBV18 to TRBJ2-5; unclear D gene. Deletions cut 2 bases from V and 4 bases from J, with 8 bases between. Germline lookup yields CDR1 KGHSH and CDR2 LQKENI. The CDR3 extends over 13 amino acids. DNA for the CDR3: TGTGCCAGCTCACCAGGGATTGGAGAGACCCAGTACTTC. Translating it yields CASSPGIGETQYF.

V and J are TRBV21-1 and TRBJ2-3; the table calls TRBD2, which could not be checked here. TRBV21-1 is shown as a pseudogene. The CDR3 totals 19 residues. CDR3 DNA: TGTGCCAGCAGCAAAGTGGAGACAGGGACTAGCGGGGTAACAGATACGCAGTATTTT. This codes for CASSKVETGTSGVTDTQYF.

The chain links TRBV5-1 to TRBJ2-5, with D perhaps matching TRBD2 (7 bases). The CDR3 extends over 15 amino acids. Germline V gene data show CDR1 as SGHRS and CDR2 as YFSETQ. Trimming shortened V by 4 bases and J by 5 bases, and 18 bases separated the two germline ends. CDR3 sequence reads: CASSNGGGPRETQYF. The CDR3 region has the DNA TGCGCCAGCAGCAATGGGGGGGGGCCGCGGGAGACCCAGTACTTC.

This clonotype appeared a single time. This chain connects TRBV13 to TRBJ2-2, with D possibly TRBD2 on 5 matching bases. The CDR3 consists of 16 residues. Germline CDR1 reads PRHDT; CDR2 reads FYEKMQ (reference sequence). Trimming left V 5 bases short and J 6 bases short, with 19 bases between. CDR3 bases: TGTGCCAGCAGCCACGCCCGTCGAGGGATTTCCGGGGAGCTGTTTTTT. Translated: CASSHARRGISGELFF.

The chain employs TRBV28 and TRBJ2-1; 8 bases are a match to TRBD2. Germline-derived CDR1 and CDR2 are MDHEN and SYDVKM. Germline trimming cut 6 bases from V and 5 bases from J; bases unmatched to any gene: 12. The CDR3 runs 16 residues. For the CDR3, the DNA is TGTGCCAGCAGACCCCGGCGGGGGGCAAGGAACAATGAGCAGTTCTTC. This sequence encodes CASRPRRGARNNEQFF.

The chain is built from TRBV4-1 and TRBJ1-5; D not certain. Per germline, CDR1 MGHRA and CDR2 YSYEKL. The CDR3 covers 15 residues. V lost 0 bases and J lost 0, with 6 bases in between. CDR3 sequence: CASSQEEVSNQPQHF. The DNA of the CDR3 is TGCGCCAGCAGCCAAGAGGAGGTTAGCAATCAGCCCCAGCATTTT.

This clonotype has just one count. This chain uses TRBV20-1 with TRBJ2-7; D ambiguous. The germline V gene has CDR1 DFQATT and CDR2 SNEGSKA (reference sequence). This CDR3 is built from 14 residues. The V and J ends lost 0 bases and 4 bases respectively, with 13 bases between them. The CDR3: CSARDTIKPYEQYV. In DNA form, the CDR3 reads TGCAGTGCTAGAGATACCATTAAGCCATACGAGCAGTACGTC.

The V gene is TRBV28, the J gene TRBJ2-1; 8 bases fit TRBD2. This CDR3 spans 13 amino acids. The V segment lost 6 bases and the J segment 8 bases; nucleotides outside the gene matches: 6. Per germline, CDR1 MDHEN and CDR2 SYDVKM. CDR3 coding DNA: TGTGCCAGCAGCGAAGCGGGGGTCCATGAGCAGTTCTTC. Protein product: CASSEAGVHEQFF.

The chain carries TRBV29-1 and TRBJ2-7; the D gene is possibly TRBD1 (6 bases). Trimming removed 5 bases at V and 2 bases at J, with 13 bases between. The length of the CDR3 is 13 residues. Per germline, CDR1 SQVTM and CDR2 ANQGSEA. This CDR3 reads CSVLGGSTYEQYF. CDR3 DNA sequence: TGCAGCGTTCTTGGGGGCAGCACCTACGAGCAGTACTTC.

A single count supports this clonotype. This CDR3 reads CASSFHRSPGELFF. The CDR3 DNA sequence: TGTGCCAGCAGCTTCCACAGGTCCCCCGGGGAGCTGTTTTTT. The rearrangement joins TRBV2 to TRBJ2-2; D might be TRBD1 (5 bases). The CDR3 loop spans 14 amino acids. Trimming took 6 bases from V and 6 from J, leaving 14 bases between them. Germline loops: CDR1 SNHLY, CDR2 FYNNEI.

The gene calls are TRBV5-4 and TRBJ2-7, with 8 bases that match TRBD1. This CDR3 is built from 14 residues. After removal of 4 bases from V and 7 bases from J, the junction contained 10 bases not matched to a gene. The germline CDR1 and CDR2 sequences are SGHNT and YYREEE (reference sequence). Here the CDR3 DNA reads TGTGCCAGCAGCCTTACGGACAGGGTTCGGGAGCAGTACTTC. Translation gives CASSLTDRVREQYF.

The V call is TRBV6-1, the J call TRBJ2-7, with D unresolved. V was cut by 2 bases and J by 2 bases, with 13 bases left in between. This CDR3 region has 15 residues. CDR1 and CDR2 (germline): MNHNS, SASEGT. In DNA, the CDR3 is TGTGCCAGCAGTGAACTGGTTAGTCCAACCTACGAGCAGTACTTC. Residues: CASSELVSPTYEQYF.

The chain carries TRBV23-1 and TRBJ1-4; D is ambiguous. TRBV23-1 is reported as an ORF; its role is uncertain. With 8 bases removed from V and 8 bases from J, the gap between germline ends came to 15 bases. This CDR3 region has 13 residues. The CDR3 loop is CASPRTLSEKLFF. The CDR3 bases are TGCGCCAGCCCTCGAACCTTGAGCGAAAAACTGTTTTTT.

The chain carries TRBV2 and TRBJ2-1, with D hard to call. V lost 4 bases and J 15 bases, leaving 10 bases between the germline ends. There are 10 residues in the CDR3. From germline, CDR1 is SNHLY and CDR2 FYNNEI. CDR3 residues: CASSASIPFF. In DNA form, the CDR3 reads TGTGCCAGCAGTGCTAGTATTCCGTTCTTC. Supplemented by reference TRBV2 and TRBJ2-1, the full variable domain reads EPEVTQTPSHQVTQMGQEVILRCVPISNHLYFYWYRQILGQKVEFLVSFYNNEISEKSEIFDDQFSVERPDGSNFTLKIRSTKLEDSAMYFCASSASIPFFGPGTRLTVL.

The rearrangement joins TRBV16 to TRBJ2-7, with 7 bases aligning to TRBD2. Trimming took 2 bases from V and 0 from J; bases not matched to a gene: 7. CDR3 length: 16 residues. Germline loops: CDR1 KGHSY, CDR2 FQNENV. The CDR3 reads CASSQRGDLSSYEQYF. Written as DNA, the CDR3 is TGTGCCAGCAGCCAACGGGGGGACCTGAGCTCCTACGAGCAGTACTTC.

DNA for the CDR3: TGTGCCACCAGTCGCGGGATCAGCACAGATACGCAGTATTTT. Residues: CATSRGISTDTQYF. The V gene is TRBV24-1, the J gene TRBJ2-3; D possibly corresponds to TRBD2 (6 bases). CDR1 KGHDR and CDR2 SFDVKD come from the germline V gene. This CDR3 region has 14 residues. V was trimmed by 6 bases and J by 0 bases, leaving 9 bases between them.

V and J are TRBV2 and TRBJ1-5; D call uncertain. The V gene lost 0 bases and the J gene lost 7 bases, with 7 bases spanning the gap. This CDR3 is built from 13 residues. Germline-derived CDR1 and CDR2 are SNHLY and FYNNEI. The CDR3 DNA reads TGTGCCAGCAGTGAAGCCTTGGGACAGCCCCAGCATTTT. Encoded protein: CASSEALGQPQHF.

V usage is TRBV29-1 and J usage is TRBJ1-1; 9 bases align to TRBD1. Germline values: CDR1 SQVTM, CDR2 ANQGSEA. The V segment lost 6 bases and the J segment 4 bases; nucleotides outside the gene matches: 3. The CDR3 spans 12 residues. The CDR3 DNA is TGCAGCGTGCGACAGGGGGTCACTGAAGCTTTCTTT. It yields the protein CSVRQGVTEAFF.

This clonotype was observed once. The V gene is TRBV11-1, the J gene TRBJ1-5; 8 nucleotides align to TRBD1. Germline trimming cut 0 bases from V and 3 bases from J; bases unmatched to any gene: 10. This CDR3 spans 18 amino acids. The V gene's germline CDR1 is SGHAT and CDR2 FQDESV (reference sequence). The CDR3 loop reads CASSLATTQGVLNQPQHF. For the CDR3, the DNA is TGTGCCAGCAGCTTAGCTACCACACAGGGGGTCCTCAATCAGCCCCAGCATTTT.

V and J are TRBV20-1 and TRBJ2-7; no firm D call. The CDR3 has 12 residues. Trimming cost V 6 bases and J 2 bases, with 11 bases left between them. Germline V gene lookup returns CDR1 DFQATT and CDR2 SNEGSKA (reference sequence). CDR3 DNA: TGCAGTGCAAAGCGAACCCCCTACGAGCAGTACTTC. It is translated as CSAKRTPYEQYF.

DNA of the CDR3: TGTGCCAGCAGCCAGAAAGACCCGACGGACGTATTCCAGCATTTT. This codes for CASSQKDPTDVFQHF. V is TRBV3-1 and J is TRBJ1-5, with no clear D. V lost 3 bases and J 12 bases, leaving 21 bases between the germline ends. Germline CDR1 LGHDT, CDR2 YNNKEL (reference sequence). The CDR3 has 15 amino acids.

The V and J genes are TRBV5-4 and TRBJ2-7; D might be TRBD1 or TRBD2, each matching 5 bases. Trimming removed 1 base at V and 12 bases at J, with 17 bases between. Germline CDR1 SGHNT, CDR2 YYREEE (reference sequence). The CDR3 has 13 residues. The CDR3 here is CASSLPGDPRRYF. CDR3 in DNA: TGTGCCAGCAGCTTGCCCGGGGACCCGAGACGGTACTTC.